This T cell receptor (beta chain) was captured by sequencing in a study of blood T cell repertoires in COVID-19. Study-wide context: Spain, Italy and the United States supplied samples that represented acute and convalescent COVID-19.

TCRdb keeps only in-frame clones here, not all; method: immunoSEQ multiplex PCR. The repertoire consists of 72,000 or so clones, with about 81% occurring once and the leading ten covering 9.2%. Trimming stripped 1 base from V and 6 bases from J, with 7 bases between. The CDR3 length is 12 residues. Germline V gene sequence: CDR1 SGHVS, CDR2 FQNEAQ. This clone is a singleton in its sample. Sequencing was done on a sample of peripheral blood. The chain recombines TRBV7-8 with TRBJ2-7; no definite D call. The TCR comes from a human donor in a cohort sampled during active COVID-19. The CDR3 DNA reads TGTGCCAGCAGCTTAGACCCGGGCGAGCAGTACTTC. This translates into CASSLDPGEQYF.